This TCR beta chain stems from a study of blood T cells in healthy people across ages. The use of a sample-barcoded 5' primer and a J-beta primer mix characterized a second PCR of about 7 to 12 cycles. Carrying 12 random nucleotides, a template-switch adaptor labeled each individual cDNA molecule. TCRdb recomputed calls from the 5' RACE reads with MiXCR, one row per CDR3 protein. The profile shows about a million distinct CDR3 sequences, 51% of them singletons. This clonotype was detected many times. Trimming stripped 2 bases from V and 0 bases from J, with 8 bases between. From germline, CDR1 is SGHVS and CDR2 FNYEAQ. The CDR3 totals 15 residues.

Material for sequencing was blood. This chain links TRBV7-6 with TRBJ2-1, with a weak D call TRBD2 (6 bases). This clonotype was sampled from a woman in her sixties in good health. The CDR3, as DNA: TGTGCCAGCAGCTTAACTAGCTCCTCCTACAATGAGCAGTTCTTC. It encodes CASSLTSSSYNEQFF. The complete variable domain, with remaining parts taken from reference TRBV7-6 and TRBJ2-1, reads GAGVSQSPRYKVTKRGQDVALRCDPISGHVSLYWYRQALGQGPEFLTYFNYEAQQDKSGLPNDRFSAERPEGSISTLTIQRTEQRDSAMYRCASSLTSSSYNEQFFGPGTRLTVL.